This TCR beta chain was recorded in a study of technical replicates of blood from a handful of donors. The CDR3 is 14 residues long. From germline, CDR1 is MNHEY and CDR2 SVGAGI. V dropped 6 bases and J dropped 0 bases, with 11 bases sitting between them. The table came from immunoSEQ multiplex PCR; TCRdb's copy has only in-frame clones and leaves some out. Of approximately 60,000 clones in the sample, 85% to 90% were seen once. The sequence came from a human donor in good health. Some clones in this sample may be carry-over from other donors' samples. The chain links TRBV6-5 to TRBJ1-2; D not resolved. The sequencing input was PBMCs. In nucleotides, the CDR3 is TGTGCCAGCAGGGAAGGAGTCACTAACTATGGCTACACCTTC. Its protein is CASREGVTNYGYTF.